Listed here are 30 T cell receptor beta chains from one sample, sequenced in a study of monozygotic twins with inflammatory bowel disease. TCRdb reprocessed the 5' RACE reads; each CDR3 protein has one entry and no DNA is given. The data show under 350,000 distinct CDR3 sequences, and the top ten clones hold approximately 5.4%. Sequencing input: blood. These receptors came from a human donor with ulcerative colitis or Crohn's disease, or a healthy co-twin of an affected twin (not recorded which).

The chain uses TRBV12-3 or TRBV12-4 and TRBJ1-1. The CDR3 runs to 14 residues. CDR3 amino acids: CASSLGLIHTEAFF.

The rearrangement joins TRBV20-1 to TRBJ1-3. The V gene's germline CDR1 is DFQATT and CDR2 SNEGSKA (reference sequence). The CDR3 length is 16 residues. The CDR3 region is CSARRGGPSSGNTIYF.

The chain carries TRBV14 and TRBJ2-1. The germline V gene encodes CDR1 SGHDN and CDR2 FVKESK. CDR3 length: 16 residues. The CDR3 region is CASSQVWGSSYNEQFF.

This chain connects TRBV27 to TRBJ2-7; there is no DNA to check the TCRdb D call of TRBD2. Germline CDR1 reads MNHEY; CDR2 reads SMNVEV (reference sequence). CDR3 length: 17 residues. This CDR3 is CASSLHGPSGNGREQYF.

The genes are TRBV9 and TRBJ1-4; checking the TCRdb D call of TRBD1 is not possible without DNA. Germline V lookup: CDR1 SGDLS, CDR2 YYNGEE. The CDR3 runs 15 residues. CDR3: CASGVSQGEGEKLFF.

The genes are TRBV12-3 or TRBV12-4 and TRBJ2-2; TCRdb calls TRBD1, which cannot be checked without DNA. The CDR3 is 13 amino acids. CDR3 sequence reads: CASRSLATGELFF.

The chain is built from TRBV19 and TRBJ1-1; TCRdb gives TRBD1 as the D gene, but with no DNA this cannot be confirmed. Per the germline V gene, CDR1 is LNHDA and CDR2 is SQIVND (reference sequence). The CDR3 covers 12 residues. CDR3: CASSITGQEAFF.

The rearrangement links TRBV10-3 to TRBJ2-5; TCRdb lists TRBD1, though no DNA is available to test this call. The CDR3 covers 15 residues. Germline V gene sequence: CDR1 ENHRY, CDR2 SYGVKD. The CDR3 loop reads CAISSETGLDETQYF.

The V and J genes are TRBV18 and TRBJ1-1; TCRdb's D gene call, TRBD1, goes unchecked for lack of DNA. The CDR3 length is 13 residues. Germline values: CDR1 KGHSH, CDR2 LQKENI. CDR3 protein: CASSQGTNTEAFF.

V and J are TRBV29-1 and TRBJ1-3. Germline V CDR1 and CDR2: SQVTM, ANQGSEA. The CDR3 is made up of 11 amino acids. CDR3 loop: CSVVLGNTIYF.

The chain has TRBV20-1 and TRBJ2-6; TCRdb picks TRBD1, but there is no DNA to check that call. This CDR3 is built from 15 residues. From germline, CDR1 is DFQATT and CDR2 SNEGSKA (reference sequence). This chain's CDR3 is CSAYRTGRGANVLTF.

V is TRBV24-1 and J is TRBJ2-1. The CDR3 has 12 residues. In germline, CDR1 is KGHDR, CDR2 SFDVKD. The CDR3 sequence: CATTDQEGEQFF.

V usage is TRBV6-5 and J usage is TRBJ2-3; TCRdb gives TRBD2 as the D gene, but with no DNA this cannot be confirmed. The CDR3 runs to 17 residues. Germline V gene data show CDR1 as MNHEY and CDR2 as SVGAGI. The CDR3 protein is CASSYSGLAGGSDTQYF.

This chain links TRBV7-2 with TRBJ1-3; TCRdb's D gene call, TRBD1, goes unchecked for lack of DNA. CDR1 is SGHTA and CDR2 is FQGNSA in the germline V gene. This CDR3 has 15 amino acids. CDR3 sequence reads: CASSVGRGAGNTIYF.

CDR3 protein: CASSQETGAGELFF. The chain has TRBV4-3 and TRBJ2-2; absent DNA, TCRdb's TRBD1 call cannot be checked. CDR3 length: 14 residues. The germline gives CDR1 LGHNA, CDR2 YSLEER.

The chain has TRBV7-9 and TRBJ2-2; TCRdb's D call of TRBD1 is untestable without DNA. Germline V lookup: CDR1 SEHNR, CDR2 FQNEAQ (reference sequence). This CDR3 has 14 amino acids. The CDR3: CASNRGQWTGELFF.

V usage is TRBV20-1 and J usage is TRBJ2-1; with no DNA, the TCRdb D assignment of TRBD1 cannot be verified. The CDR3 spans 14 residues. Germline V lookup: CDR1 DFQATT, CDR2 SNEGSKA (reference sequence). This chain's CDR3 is CSAPRDRQYNEQFF.

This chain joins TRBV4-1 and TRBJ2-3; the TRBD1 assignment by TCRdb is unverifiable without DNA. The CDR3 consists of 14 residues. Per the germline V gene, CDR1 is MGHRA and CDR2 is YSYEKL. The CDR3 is CASSQIAGADTQYF.

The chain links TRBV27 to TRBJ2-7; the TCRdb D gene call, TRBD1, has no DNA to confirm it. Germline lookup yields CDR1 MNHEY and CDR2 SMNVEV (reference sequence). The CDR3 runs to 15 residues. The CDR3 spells CASSIRDRTSYEQYF.

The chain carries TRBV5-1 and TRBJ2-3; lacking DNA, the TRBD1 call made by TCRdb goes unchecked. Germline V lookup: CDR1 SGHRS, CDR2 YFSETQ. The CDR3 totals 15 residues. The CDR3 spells CASSSGTPGTDTQYF.

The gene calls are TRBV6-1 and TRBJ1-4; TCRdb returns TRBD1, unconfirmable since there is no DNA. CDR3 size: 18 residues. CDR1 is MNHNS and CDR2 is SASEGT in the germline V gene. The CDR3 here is CASSRDSYMVATNEKLFF.

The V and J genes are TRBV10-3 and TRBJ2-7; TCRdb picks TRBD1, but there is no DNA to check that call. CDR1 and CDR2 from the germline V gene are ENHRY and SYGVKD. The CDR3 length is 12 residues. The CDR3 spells CATTGDPYEQYF.

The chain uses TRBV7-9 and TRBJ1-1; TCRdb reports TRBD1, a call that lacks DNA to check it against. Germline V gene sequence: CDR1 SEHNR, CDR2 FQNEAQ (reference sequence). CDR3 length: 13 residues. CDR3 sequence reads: CASSLAGVTEAFF.

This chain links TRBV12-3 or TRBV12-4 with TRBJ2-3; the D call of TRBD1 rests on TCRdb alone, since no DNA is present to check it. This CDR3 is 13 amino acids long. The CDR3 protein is CASTTRGADTQYF.

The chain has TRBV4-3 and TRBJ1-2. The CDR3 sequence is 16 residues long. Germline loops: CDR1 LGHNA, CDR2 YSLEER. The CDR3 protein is CASSQGTREDLNGYTF.

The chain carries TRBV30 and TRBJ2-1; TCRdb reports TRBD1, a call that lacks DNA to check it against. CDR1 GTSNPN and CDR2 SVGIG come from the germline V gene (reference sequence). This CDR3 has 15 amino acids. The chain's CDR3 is CASSMTEKPYNEQFF.

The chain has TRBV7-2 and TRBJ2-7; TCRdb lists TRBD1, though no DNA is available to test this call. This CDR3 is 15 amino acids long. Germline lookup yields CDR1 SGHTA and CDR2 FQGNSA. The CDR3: CASSLSGTGNYEQYF.

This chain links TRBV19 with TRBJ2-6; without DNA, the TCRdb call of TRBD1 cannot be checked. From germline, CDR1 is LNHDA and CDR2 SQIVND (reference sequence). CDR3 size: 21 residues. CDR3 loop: CASTLLGQRGTSSSGANVLTF.

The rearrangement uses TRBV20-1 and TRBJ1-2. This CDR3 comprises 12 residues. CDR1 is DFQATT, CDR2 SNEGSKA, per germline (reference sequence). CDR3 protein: CSASGSNYGYTF.

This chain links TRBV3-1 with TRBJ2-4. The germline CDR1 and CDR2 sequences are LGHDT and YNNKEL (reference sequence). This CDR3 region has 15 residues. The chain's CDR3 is CASSRGGTLENIQYF.